These T cell receptor beta chains were read from a single sample in a study of T cell responses to AZD1222 COVID-19 vaccine. Libraries were prepared by immunoSEQ multiplex PCR; TCRdb keeps only in-frame clonotypes and omits some of them. The sample has about 120,000 clones; 80% to 90% are singletons. The sequences come from peripheral blood, collected on day 0 of MenACWY control vaccination. Every receptor here comes from an adult in good health. Each CDR3 is given with its conserved first and last residue. The order of the fields is J gene, V gene, D gene, clone size, CDR3 protein, CDR3 DNA. The D gene is left open where the match is weak. Size is stated for part of the rows, as once, few or many counts, or as a class when the clone is expanded.

j_call: TRBJ2-7; v_call: TRBV3-1/TRBV3-2; d_call: TRBD1; clone_size: -; cdr3_aa: CASSPGVGQGMAYEQYF; cdr3_nt: TGTGCCAGCAGCCCGGGTGTCGGACAGGGGATGGCGTACGAGCAGTACTTC
j_call: TRBJ1-4; v_call: TRBV9; d_call: TRBD1; clone_size: -; cdr3_aa: CASSATGTVNEKLFF; cdr3_nt: TGTGCCAGCAGCGCGACCGGGACAGTTAATGAAAAACTGTTTTTT
j_call: TRBJ2-7; v_call: TRBV28; d_call: TRBD1; clone_size: few; cdr3_aa: CASFPGQGGYEQYF; cdr3_nt: TGTGCCAGCTTCCCGGGACAGGGTGGGTACGAGCAGTACTTC
j_call: TRBJ1-3; v_call: TRBV2; d_call: -; clone_size: -; cdr3_aa: CASISDYSGNTIYF; cdr3_nt: TGTGCCAGCATCTCCGATTACTCTGGAAACACCATATATTTT
j_call: TRBJ2-3; v_call: TRBV5-1; d_call: -; clone_size: -; cdr3_aa: CASSLVEGSGDTQYF; cdr3_nt: TGCGCCAGCAGCTTGGTCGAGGGCTCCGGGGATACGCAGTATTTT
j_call: TRBJ2-2; v_call: TRBV5-1; d_call: -; clone_size: -; cdr3_aa: CASSLVQGITGELFF; cdr3_nt: TGCGCCAGCAGCTTGGTCCAGGGGATCACCGGGGAGCTGTTTTTT
j_call: TRBJ2-7; v_call: TRBV28; d_call: TRBD1; clone_size: -; cdr3_aa: CASSLTGGVKEQYF; cdr3_nt: TGTGCCAGCAGTTTAACAGGGGGTGTAAAGGAGCAGTACTTC
j_call: TRBJ2-1; v_call: TRBV7-2; d_call: -; clone_size: few; cdr3_aa: CASSPVVNEQFF; cdr3_nt: TGTGCCAGCAGCCCCGTTGTTAATGAGCAGTTCTTC
j_call: TRBJ2-1; v_call: TRBV7-2; d_call: -; clone_size: -; cdr3_aa: CASSPITSDNEQFF; cdr3_nt: TGTGCCAGCAGCCCCATAACCAGCGACAATGAGCAGTTCTTC
j_call: TRBJ1-5; v_call: TRBV6-1; d_call: TRBD1; clone_size: -; cdr3_aa: CASSERGQGWGQPQHF; cdr3_nt: TGTGCCAGCAGTGAACGGGGACAGGGTTGGGGTCAGCCCCAGCATTTT
j_call: TRBJ1-6; v_call: TRBV3-1/TRBV3-2; d_call: -; clone_size: -; cdr3_aa: CASSHSRDGSGAPLHF; cdr3_nt: TGTGCCAGCAGCCACTCCCGGGACGGGTCGGGGGCACCCCTCCACTTT
j_call: TRBJ1-2; v_call: TRBV9; d_call: TRBD1; clone_size: -; cdr3_aa: CASSPTGGSGYGYTF; cdr3_nt: TGTGCCAGCAGCCCGACAGGGGGGAGTGGCTATGGCTACACCTTC
j_call: TRBJ1-5; v_call: TRBV18; d_call: TRBD1; clone_size: -; cdr3_aa: CASSLTGGINQPQHF; cdr3_nt: TGTGCCAGCTCCCTAACAGGGGGGATTAATCAGCCCCAGCATTTT
j_call: TRBJ1-1; v_call: TRBV9; d_call: TRBD1; clone_size: -; cdr3_aa: CASSGQDSSWNTEAFF; cdr3_nt: TGTGCCAGCAGTGGACAGGACAGCAGCTGGAACACTGAAGCTTTCTTT
j_call: TRBJ1-5; v_call: TRBV5-6; d_call: TRBD1; clone_size: few; cdr3_aa: CASSNRGLAQHF; cdr3_nt: TGTGCCAGCAGCAACAGGGGGCTGGCCCAGCATTTT
j_call: TRBJ2-7; v_call: TRBV28; d_call: -; clone_size: few; cdr3_aa: CASSLIASSYEQYF; cdr3_nt: TGTGCCAGCAGTTTGATTGCCAGCTCCTACGAGCAGTACTTC
j_call: TRBJ2-7; v_call: TRBV27; d_call: TRBD2; clone_size: -; cdr3_aa: CVAASGVSYEQYF; cdr3_nt: TGTGTCGCAGCTAGCGGGGTCTCCTACGAGCAGTACTTC
j_call: TRBJ2-1; v_call: TRBV14; d_call: TRBD1; clone_size: -; cdr3_aa: CASSQDTGTGIRNEQFF; cdr3_nt: TGTGCCAGCAGCCAAGATACCGGGACAGGGATTCGGAATGAGCAGTTCTTC
j_call: TRBJ2-7; v_call: TRBV7-9; d_call: -; clone_size: -; cdr3_aa: CASSLDIGRGESYEQYF; cdr3_nt: TGTGCCAGCAGCTTAGATATCGGCAGGGGCGAATCCTACGAGCAGTACTTC
j_call: TRBJ2-6; v_call: TRBV7-2; d_call: TRBD1; clone_size: -; cdr3_aa: CASSSGGAGANVLTF; cdr3_nt: TGTGCCAGCAGCTCAGGGGGAGCTGGGGCCAACGTCCTGACTTTC
j_call: TRBJ2-7; v_call: TRBV5-1; d_call: TRBD1; clone_size: -; cdr3_aa: CASSWKTGVGNEQYF; cdr3_nt: TGCGCCAGCAGTTGGAAGACAGGGGTAGGCAACGAGCAGTACTTC
j_call: TRBJ1-1; v_call: TRBV6-2/TRBV6-3; d_call: -; clone_size: -; cdr3_aa: CASSYLSEAFF; cdr3_nt: TGTGCCAGCAGTTACCTGTCGGAGGCTTTCTTT
j_call: TRBJ2-7; v_call: TRBV29-1; d_call: TRBD2; clone_size: -; cdr3_aa: CSVGGSGGYEQYF; cdr3_nt: TGCAGCGTTGGTGGTAGCGGGGGCTACGAGCAGTACTTC
j_call: TRBJ2-7; v_call: TRBV12-2; d_call: -; clone_size: -; cdr3_aa: CARRVGAHALRGAHYEQYF; cdr3_nt: TGTGCAAGGCGCGTAGGGGCCCACGCCTTGAGGGGGGCCCACTACGAGCAGTACTTC
j_call: TRBJ1-5; v_call: TRBV5-5; d_call: -; clone_size: -; cdr3_aa: CASSLGSPSNQPQHF; cdr3_nt: TGTGCCAGCAGCTTGGGATCTCCGAGCAATCAGCCCCAGCATTTT
j_call: TRBJ2-3; v_call: TRBV24-1; d_call: TRBD1; clone_size: -; cdr3_aa: CATSDEPRQGTWTDTQYF; cdr3_nt: TGTGCCACCAGTGATGAGCCCCGACAGGGTACGTGGACAGATACGCAGTATTTT
j_call: TRBJ1-2; v_call: TRBV28; d_call: -; clone_size: -; cdr3_aa: CASSSRGRKDGYTF; cdr3_nt: TGTGCCAGCAGTTCCCGGGGGAGAAAGGATGGCTACACCTTC
j_call: TRBJ2-7; v_call: TRBV9; d_call: -; clone_size: -; cdr3_aa: CASSVAGANEQYF; cdr3_nt: TGTGCCAGCAGCGTAGCTGGGGCGAACGAGCAGTACTTC
j_call: TRBJ2-7; v_call: TRBV6-5; d_call: -; clone_size: -; cdr3_aa: CASSTTYYEQYF; cdr3_nt: TGTGCCAGCAGTACGACGTATTACGAGCAGTACTTC
j_call: TRBJ2-7; v_call: TRBV24-1; d_call: -; clone_size: -; cdr3_aa: CATSRSLEPPRVCYEQYF; cdr3_nt: TGTGCCACCAGTCGATCCTTAGAGCCGCCAAGGGTATGCTACGAGCAGTACTTC